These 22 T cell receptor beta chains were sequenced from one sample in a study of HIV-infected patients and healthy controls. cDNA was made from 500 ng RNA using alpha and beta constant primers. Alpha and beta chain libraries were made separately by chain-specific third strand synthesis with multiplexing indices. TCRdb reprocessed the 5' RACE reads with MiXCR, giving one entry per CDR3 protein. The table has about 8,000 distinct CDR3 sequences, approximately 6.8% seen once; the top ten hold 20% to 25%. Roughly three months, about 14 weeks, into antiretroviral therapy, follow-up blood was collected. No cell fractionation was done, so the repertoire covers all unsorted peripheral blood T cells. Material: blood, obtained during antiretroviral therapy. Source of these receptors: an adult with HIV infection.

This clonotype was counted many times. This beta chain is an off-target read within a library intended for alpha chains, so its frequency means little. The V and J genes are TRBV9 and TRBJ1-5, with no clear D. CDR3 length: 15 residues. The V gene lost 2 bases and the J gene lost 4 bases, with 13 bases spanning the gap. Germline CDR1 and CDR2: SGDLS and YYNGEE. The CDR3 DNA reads TGTGCCAGCAGCGTTGGATCCCCTCCAAATCAGCCCCAGCATTTT. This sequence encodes CASSVGSPPNQPQHF.

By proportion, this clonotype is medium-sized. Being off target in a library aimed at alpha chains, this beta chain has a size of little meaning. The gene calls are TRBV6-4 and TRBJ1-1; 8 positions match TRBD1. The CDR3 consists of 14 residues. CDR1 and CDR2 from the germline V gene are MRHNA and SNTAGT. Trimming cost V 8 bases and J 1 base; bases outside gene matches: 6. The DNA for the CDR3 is TGTGCCAGCCGAGTACAGGGGGAGAACACTGAAGCTTTCTTT. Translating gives CASRVQGENTEAFF.

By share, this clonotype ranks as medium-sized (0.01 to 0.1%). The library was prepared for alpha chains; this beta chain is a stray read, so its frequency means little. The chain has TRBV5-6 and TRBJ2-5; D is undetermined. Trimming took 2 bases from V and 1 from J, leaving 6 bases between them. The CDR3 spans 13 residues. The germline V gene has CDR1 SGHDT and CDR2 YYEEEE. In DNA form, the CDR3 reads TGTGCCAGCAGCTTAGGTGCCCAAGAGACCCAGTACTTC. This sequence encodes CASSLGAQETQYF.

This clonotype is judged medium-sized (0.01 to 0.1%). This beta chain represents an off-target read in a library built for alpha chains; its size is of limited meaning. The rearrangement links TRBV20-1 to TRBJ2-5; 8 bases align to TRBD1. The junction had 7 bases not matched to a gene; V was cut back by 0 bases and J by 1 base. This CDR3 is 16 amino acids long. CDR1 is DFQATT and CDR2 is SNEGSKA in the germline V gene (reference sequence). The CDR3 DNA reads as TGCAGTGCTAGAGATGCCCGGACAGGGAGCCAAGAGACCCAGTACTTC. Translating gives CSARDARTGSQETQYF.

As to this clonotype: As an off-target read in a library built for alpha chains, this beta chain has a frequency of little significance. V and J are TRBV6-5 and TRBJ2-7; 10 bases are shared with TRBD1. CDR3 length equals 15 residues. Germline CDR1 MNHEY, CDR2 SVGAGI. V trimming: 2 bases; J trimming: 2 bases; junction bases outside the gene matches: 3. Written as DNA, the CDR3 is TGTGCCAGCAGTTACGGGGACAGGGGAACCTACGAGCAGTACTTC. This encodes CASSYGDRGTYEQYF.

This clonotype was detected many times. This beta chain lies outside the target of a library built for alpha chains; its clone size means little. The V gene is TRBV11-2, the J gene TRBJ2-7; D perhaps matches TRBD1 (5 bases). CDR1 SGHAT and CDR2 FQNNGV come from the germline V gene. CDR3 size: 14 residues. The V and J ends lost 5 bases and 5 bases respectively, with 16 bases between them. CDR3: CASSPRHRFHEQYF. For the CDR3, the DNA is TGTGCCAGCAGCCCTCGGCACAGGTTCCACGAGCAGTACTTC. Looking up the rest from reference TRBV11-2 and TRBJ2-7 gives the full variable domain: EAGVAQSPRYKIIEKRQSVAFWCNPISGHATLYWYQQILGQGPKLLIQFQNNGVVDDSQLPKDRFSAERLKGVDSTLKIQPAKLEDSAVYLCASSPRHRFHEQYFGPGTRLTVT.

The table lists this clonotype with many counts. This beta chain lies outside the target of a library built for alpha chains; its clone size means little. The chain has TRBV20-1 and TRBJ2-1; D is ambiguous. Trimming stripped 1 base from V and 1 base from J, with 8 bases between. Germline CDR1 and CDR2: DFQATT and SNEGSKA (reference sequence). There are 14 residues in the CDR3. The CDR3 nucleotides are TGCAGTGCTAGAGGGTTCAGGTCCTACAATGAGCAGTTCTTC. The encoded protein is CSARGFRSYNEQFF.

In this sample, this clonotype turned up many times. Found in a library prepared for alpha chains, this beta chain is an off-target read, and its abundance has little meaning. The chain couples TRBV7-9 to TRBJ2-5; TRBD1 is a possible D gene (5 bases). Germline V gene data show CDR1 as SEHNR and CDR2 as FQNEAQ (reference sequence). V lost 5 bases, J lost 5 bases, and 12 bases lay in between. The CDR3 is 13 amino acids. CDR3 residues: CASSPQVLETQYF. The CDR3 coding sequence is TGTGCCAGCAGCCCACAGGTATTGGAGACCCAGTACTTC.

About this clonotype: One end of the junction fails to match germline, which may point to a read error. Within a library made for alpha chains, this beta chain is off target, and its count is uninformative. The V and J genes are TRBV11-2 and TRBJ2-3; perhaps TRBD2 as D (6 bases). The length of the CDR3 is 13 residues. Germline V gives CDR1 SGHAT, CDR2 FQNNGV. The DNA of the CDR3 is TGTGCAAGCAAGGGAGGTAGAAAAGATACGAAGTATTTT. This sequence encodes CASKGGRKDTKYF.

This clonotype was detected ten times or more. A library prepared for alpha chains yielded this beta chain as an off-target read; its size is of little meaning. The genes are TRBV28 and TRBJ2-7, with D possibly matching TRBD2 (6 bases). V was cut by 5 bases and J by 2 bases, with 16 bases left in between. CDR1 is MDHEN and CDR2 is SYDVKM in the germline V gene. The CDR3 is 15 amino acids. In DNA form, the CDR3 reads TGTGCCAGCAGTCCCGGGGGAGGACCAACCTACGAGCAGTACTTC. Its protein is CASSPGGGPTYEQYF.

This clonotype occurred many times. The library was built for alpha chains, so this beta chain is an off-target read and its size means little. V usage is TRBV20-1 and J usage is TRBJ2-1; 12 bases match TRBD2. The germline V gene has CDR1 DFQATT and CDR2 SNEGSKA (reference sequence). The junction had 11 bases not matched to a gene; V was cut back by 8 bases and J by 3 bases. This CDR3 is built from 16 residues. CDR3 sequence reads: CSSTSGGFDLYNEQFF. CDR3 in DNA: TGCAGTTCGACTAGCGGGGGTTTCGACCTCTACAATGAGCAGTTCTTC.

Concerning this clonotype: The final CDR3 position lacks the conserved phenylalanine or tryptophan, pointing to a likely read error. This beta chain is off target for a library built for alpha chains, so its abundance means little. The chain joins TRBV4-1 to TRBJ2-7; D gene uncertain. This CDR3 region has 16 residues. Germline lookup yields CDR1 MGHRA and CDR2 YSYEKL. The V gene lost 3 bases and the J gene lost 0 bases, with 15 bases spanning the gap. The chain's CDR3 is CASSHLPASFSYEQYY. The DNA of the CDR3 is TGCGCCAGCAGCCACCTCCCAGCCAGTTTCTCCTACGAGCAGTACTAC.

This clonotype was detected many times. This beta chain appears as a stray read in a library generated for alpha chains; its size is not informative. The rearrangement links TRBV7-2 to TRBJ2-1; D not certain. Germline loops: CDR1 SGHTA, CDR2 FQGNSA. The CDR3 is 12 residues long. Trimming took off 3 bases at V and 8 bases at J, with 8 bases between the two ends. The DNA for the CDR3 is TGTGCCAGCAGCTTCACCCTCCATGAGCAGTTCTTC. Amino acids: CASSFTLHEQFF.

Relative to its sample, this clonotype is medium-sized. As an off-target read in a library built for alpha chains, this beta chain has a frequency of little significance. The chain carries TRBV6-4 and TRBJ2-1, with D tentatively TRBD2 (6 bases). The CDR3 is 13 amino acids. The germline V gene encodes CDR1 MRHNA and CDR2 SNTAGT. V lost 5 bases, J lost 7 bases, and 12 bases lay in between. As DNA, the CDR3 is TGTGCCAGCAGTACGGGGGAGGCAAATGAGCAGTTCTTC. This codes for CASSTGEANEQFF.

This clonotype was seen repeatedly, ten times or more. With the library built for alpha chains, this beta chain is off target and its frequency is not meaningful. The CDR3 DNA sequence: TGTGCCAGTATGCCCTCCGGGACTAGCGCCTCTAATGAGCAGTTCTTC. Its translation: CASMPSGTSASNEQFF. This rearrangement joins TRBV19 to TRBJ2-1, with 10 bases lining up with TRBD2. Germline lookup yields CDR1 LNHDA and CDR2 SQIVND (reference sequence). V shed 7 bases, J shed 7 bases, and the junction held 13 bases outside the gene matches. The CDR3 totals 16 residues.

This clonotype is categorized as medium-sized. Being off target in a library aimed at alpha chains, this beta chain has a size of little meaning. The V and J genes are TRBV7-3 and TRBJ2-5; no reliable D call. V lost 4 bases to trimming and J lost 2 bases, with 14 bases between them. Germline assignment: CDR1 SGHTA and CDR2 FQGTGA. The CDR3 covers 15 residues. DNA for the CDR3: TGTGCCAGCAGCTCCCCAGGAGCAAATCAAGAGACCCAGTACTTC. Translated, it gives CASSSPGANQETQYF.

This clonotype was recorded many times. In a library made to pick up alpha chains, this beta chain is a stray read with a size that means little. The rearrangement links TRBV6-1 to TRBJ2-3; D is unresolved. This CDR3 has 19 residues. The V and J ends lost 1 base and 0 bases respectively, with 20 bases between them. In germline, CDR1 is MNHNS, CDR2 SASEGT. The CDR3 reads CASSEVTLFHLTSTDTQYF. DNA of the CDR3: TGTGCCAGCAGTGAAGTGACTCTGTTCCACCTTACTAGCACAGATACGCAGTATTTT.

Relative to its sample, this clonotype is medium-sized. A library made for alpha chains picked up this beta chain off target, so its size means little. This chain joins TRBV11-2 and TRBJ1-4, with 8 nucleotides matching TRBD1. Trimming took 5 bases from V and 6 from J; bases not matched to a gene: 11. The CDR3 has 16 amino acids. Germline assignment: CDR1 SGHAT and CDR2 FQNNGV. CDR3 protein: CASSAPRTGYDEKLFF. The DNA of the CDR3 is TGTGCCAGCAGCGCCCCCCGGACAGGGTATGATGAAAAACTGTTTTTT.

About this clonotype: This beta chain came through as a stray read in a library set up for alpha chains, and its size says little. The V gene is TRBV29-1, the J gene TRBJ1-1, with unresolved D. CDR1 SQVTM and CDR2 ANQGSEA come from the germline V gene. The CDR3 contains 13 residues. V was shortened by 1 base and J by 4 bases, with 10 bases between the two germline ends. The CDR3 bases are TGCAGCGTTGAAGGGGGTGGTAGCACTGAAGCTTTCTTT. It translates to CSVEGGGSTEAFF.

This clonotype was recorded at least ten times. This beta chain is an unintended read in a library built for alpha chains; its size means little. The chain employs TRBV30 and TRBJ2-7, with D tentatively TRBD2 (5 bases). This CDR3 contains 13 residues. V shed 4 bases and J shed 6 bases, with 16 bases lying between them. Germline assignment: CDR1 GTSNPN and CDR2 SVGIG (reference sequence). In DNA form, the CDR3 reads TGTGCCTGGACTCACGGGGTGCCAGTCGAGCAGTACTTC. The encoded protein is CAWTHGVPVEQYF.

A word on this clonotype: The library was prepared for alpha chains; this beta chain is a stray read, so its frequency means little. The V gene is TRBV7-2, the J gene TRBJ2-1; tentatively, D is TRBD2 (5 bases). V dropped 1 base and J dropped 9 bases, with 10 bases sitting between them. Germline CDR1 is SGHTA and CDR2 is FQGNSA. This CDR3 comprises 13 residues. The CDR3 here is CASSLVWAGEQFF. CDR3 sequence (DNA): TGTGCCAGCAGCTTAGTCTGGGCGGGTGAGCAGTTCTTC. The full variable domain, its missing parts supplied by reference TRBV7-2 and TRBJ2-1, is GAGVSQSPSNKVTEKGKDVELRCDPISGHTALYWYRQSLGQGLEFLIYFQGNSAPDKSGLPSDRFSAERTGGSVSTLTIQRTQQEDSAVYLCASSLVWAGEQFFGPGTRLTVL.

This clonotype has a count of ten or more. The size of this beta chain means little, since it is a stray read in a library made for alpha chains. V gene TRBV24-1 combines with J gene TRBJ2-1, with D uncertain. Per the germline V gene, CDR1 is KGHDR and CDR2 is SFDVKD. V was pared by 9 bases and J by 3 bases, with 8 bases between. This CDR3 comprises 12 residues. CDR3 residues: CATGPSYNEQFF. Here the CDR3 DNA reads TGTGCCACCGGGCCTAGCTACAATGAGCAGTTCTTC.